These 32 T cell receptor beta chains were sequenced from one sample in a study of early stage breast cancer tumors. Assay: immunoSEQ multiplex PCR; the TCRdb copy retains only in-frame clones and omits some. The sample lists around 50,000 clones, approximately 83% occurring once. Source material: blood. These receptors originate from a person aged 45-60 years with breast cancer.

The rearrangement joins TRBV7-9 to TRBJ2-3; possibly TRBD2 for D (6 bases). Germline CDR1 SEHNR, CDR2 FQNEAQ (reference sequence). V shed 5 bases and J shed 4 bases, with 16 bases lying between them. This CDR3 is built from 15 residues. CDR3 residues: CASSRALEGADTQYF. DNA for the CDR3: TGTGCCAGCAGCCGAGCCCTGGAGGGTGCAGATACGCAGTATTTT.

CDR3 DNA sequence: TGTGCCAGCCTCCTCCAGGGCTTAACCGGGGAGCTGTTTTTT. Amino acid sequence: CASLLQGLTGELFF. The chain recombines TRBV7-9 with TRBJ2-2, with TRBD1 as a possible D gene (5 bases). CDR1 SEHNR and CDR2 FQNEAQ come from the germline V gene (reference sequence). V gave up 8 bases and J gave up 5 bases, with 15 bases separating them. The CDR3 runs 14 residues. The full variable domain, its missing parts supplied by reference TRBV7-9 and TRBJ2-2, is DTGVSQNPRHKITKRGQNVTFRCDPISEHNRLYWYRQTLGQGPEFLTYFQNEAQLEKSRLLSDRFSAERPKGSFSTLEIQRTEQGDSAMYLCASLLQGLTGELFFGEGSRLTVL.

The chain carries TRBV6-1 and TRBJ2-3; D is uncertain. The CDR3 runs to 14 residues. Germline V gene lookup returns CDR1 MNHNS and CDR2 SASEGT. Trimming left V 2 bases short and J 4 bases short, with 10 bases between. CDR3 in amino acids: CASSELGIADTQYF. Here the CDR3 DNA reads TGTGCCAGCAGTGAATTAGGGATTGCAGATACGCAGTATTTT.

V usage is TRBV7-9 and J usage is TRBJ2-6, with D tentatively TRBD1 (6 bases). CDR3 length: 17 residues. Between the trimmed V and J ends, which lost 5 bases and 0 bases, there was a span of 14 bases. Germline CDR1 and CDR2: SEHNR and FQNEAQ (reference sequence). CDR3 in amino acids: CASSRNQGRSGANVLTF. CDR3 coding DNA: TGTGCCAGCAGCCGGAATCAGGGGCGCTCTGGGGCCAACGTCCTGACTTTC.

This clone occurred once. V gene TRBV7-9 combines with J gene TRBJ2-2; TRBD1 matches 9 bases. The CDR3 sequence is 14 residues long. The germline gives CDR1 SEHNR, CDR2 FQNEAQ (reference sequence). With 6 bases clipped from V and 6 bases from J, the junction kept 5 bases outside the gene matches. In nucleotides, the CDR3 is TGTGCCAGCAGTTTCGGACAGGGGCCCGGGGAGCTGTTTTTT. Residues: CASSFGQGPGELFF.

This chain joins TRBV29-1 and TRBJ1-2; the D gene is possibly TRBD1 (6 bases). The germline V gene has CDR1 SQVTM and CDR2 ANQGSEA. Trimming cost V 2 bases and J 7 bases, with 14 bases left between them. This CDR3 has 13 amino acids. The CDR3 bases are TGCAGCGTTGAAAGGGGGGGGCAGGTTGGCTACACCTTC. Its translation is CSVERGGQVGYTF.

This chain joins TRBV19 and TRBJ1-2; 8 bases fit TRBD1. CDR1 LNHDA and CDR2 SQIVND come from the germline V gene (reference sequence). J lost 4 bases, V lost 7 bases, and 8 bases had no gene match. CDR3 size: 14 residues. CDR3: CASKIQGAVYGYTF. The CDR3, as DNA: TGTGCCAGTAAGATTCAGGGGGCCGTCTATGGCTACACCTTC.

The chain uses TRBV19 and TRBJ2-3, with D perhaps matching TRBD1 (5 bases). CDR1 LNHDA and CDR2 SQIVND come from the germline V gene (reference sequence). V was cut by 3 bases and J by 6 bases, with 10 bases left in between. The CDR3 has 13 amino acids. The CDR3 DNA follows: TGTGCCAGTAGTATCCCAGGGCGGGATACGCAGTATTTT. It specifies CASSIPGRDTQYF.

V is TRBV6-5 and J is TRBJ2-7, with a possible D match to TRBD1 (5 bases). The germline V gene has CDR1 MNHEY and CDR2 SVGAGI. This CDR3 contains 13 residues. The V end was cut by 4 bases, the J end by 1 base, with 8 bases between. CDR3 bases: TGTGCCAGCAGTTTGACAGTTTCCTACGAGCAGTACTTC. Protein: CASSLTVSYEQYF.

The V gene is TRBV5-6, the J gene TRBJ2-1; D uncertain. CDR3 size: 11 residues. The germline V and J ends were trimmed by 4 bases and 2 bases, with 1 base remaining between them. CDR1 is SGHDT and CDR2 is YYEEEE in the germline V gene. Written as DNA, the CDR3 is TGTGCCAGCAGCACCTACAATGAGCAGTTCTTC. Amino acids: CASSTYNEQFF.

The CDR3 loop is CASSESASVLTDTQYF. Written as DNA, the CDR3 is TGCGCCAGCAGTGAGTCGGCTAGCGTCCTAACAGATACGCAGTATTTT. V gene TRBV10-1 combines with J gene TRBJ2-3, with D possibly matching TRBD2 (6 bases). This CDR3 has 16 amino acids. CDR1 is WNHNN and CDR2 is SYGVQD in the germline V gene (reference sequence). V dropped 0 bases and J dropped 3 bases, with 13 bases sitting between them.

The CDR3 DNA reads as TGTGCCAGCAGCGTAGGCGGGGCCCACACAGATACGCAGTATTTT. This translates into CASSVGGAHTDTQYF. The chain combines TRBV9 with TRBJ2-3; TRBD2 is a possible D gene (6 bases). Trimming pared 0 bases from V and 2 bases from J, leaving 10 bases between. The CDR3 is 15 residues long. Looked up from germline, CDR1 is SGDLS and CDR2 is YYNGEE.

In this sample, this clone turned up once. DNA of the CDR3: TGTGCCAGCAGGAGGACTAGCGAGAACACCGGGGAGCTGTTTTTT. Protein sequence: CASRRTSENTGELFF. This chain connects TRBV2 to TRBJ2-2, with 9 bases that match TRBD2. Germline V gene lookup returns CDR1 SNHLY and CDR2 FYNNEI. The CDR3 contains 15 residues. V gave up 6 bases and J gave up 1 base; unmatched junction bases: 3.

The chain employs TRBV7-2 and TRBJ2-7; a weak D match, TRBD1 (6 bases). The CDR3 spans 14 residues. In germline, CDR1 is SGHTA, CDR2 FQGNSA. V was trimmed by 2 bases and J by 4 bases, leaving 12 bases between them. CDR3 sequence reads: CASSLPDRTYEQYF. The CDR3 DNA reads TGTGCCAGCAGCTTACCCGACAGGACGTACGAGCAGTACTTC.

This clone has just one count. The chain couples TRBV7-9 to TRBJ1-6; D possibly corresponds to TRBD1 (6 bases). V lost 5 bases and J lost 4, with 12 bases in between. Germline V gene lookup returns CDR1 SEHNR and CDR2 FQNEAQ (reference sequence). The CDR3 contains 15 residues. In nucleotides, the CDR3 is TGTGCCAGCAGCCCGAGTGGACAGTATAATTCACCCCTCCACTTT. It specifies CASSPSGQYNSPLHF.

This rearrangement joins TRBV30 to TRBJ2-2; perhaps D is TRBD1 or TRBD2 (6 bases each). Germline values: CDR1 GTSNPN, CDR2 SVGIG (reference sequence). Trimming left V 6 bases short and J 8 bases short, with 22 bases between. This CDR3 is 15 amino acids long. CDR3 in DNA: TGTGCCTGTTCATTGTGGGGGGCCTTGGATGGGGAGCTGTTTTTT. Protein sequence: CACSLWGALDGELFF. The entire variable domain, with the rest obtained from reference TRBV30 and TRBJ2-2, is as follows: SQTIHQWPATLVQPVGSPLSLECTVEGTSNPNLYWYRQAAGRGLQLLFYSVGIGQISSEVPQNLSASRPQDRQFILSSKKLLLSDSGFYLCACSLWGALDGELFFGEGSRLTVL.

CDR3 region: CASRGLGTPNEKLFF. DNA of the CDR3: TGCGCCAGCAGAGGGTTGGGCACTCCTAATGAAAAACTGTTTTTT. V gene TRBV5-1 combines with J gene TRBJ1-4; D is uncertain. This CDR3 contains 15 residues. Germline V lookup: CDR1 SGHRS, CDR2 YFSETQ. V lost 5 bases and J 3 bases, leaving 14 bases between the germline ends.

V gene TRBV2 combines with J gene TRBJ2-3; TRBD2 matches 9 bases. CDR1 SNHLY and CDR2 FYNNEI come from the germline V gene. The V gene end was trimmed by 7 bases and the J gene end by 2 bases; junction bases not matched to a gene: 7. This CDR3 spans 15 amino acids. CDR3 nucleotide sequence: TGTGCCAGCAACCCGCTAGCGGGGTACACAGATACGCAGTATTTT. Translation: CASNPLAGYTDTQYF. Together with reference TRBV2 and TRBJ2-3, the CDR3 gives the full variable domain: EPEVTQTPSHQVTQMGQEVILRCVPISNHLYFYWYRQILGQKVEFLVSFYNNEISEKSEIFDDQFSVERPDGSNFTLKIRSTKLEDSAMYFCASNPLAGYTDTQYFGPGTRLTVL.

This chain joins TRBV19 and TRBJ1-2; TRBD1 is a possible D gene (6 bases). Germline-derived CDR1 and CDR2 are LNHDA and SQIVND (reference sequence). With 5 bases removed from V and 2 bases from J, the gap between germline ends came to 12 bases. The CDR3 covers 14 residues. The CDR3 region is CASSPYRENYGYTF. The DNA of the CDR3 is TGTGCCAGTAGTCCTTACAGGGAGAACTATGGCTACACCTTC. The full variable domain, rest sourced from reference TRBV19 and TRBJ1-2, is DGGITQSPKYLFRKEGQNVTLSCEQNLNHDAMYWYRQDPGQGLRLIYYSQIVNDFQKGDIAEGYSVSREKKESFPLTVTSAQKNPTAFYLCASSPYRENYGYTFGSGTRLTVV.

The chain has TRBV10-3 and TRBJ1-4; D is undetermined. This CDR3 contains 12 residues. V was pared by 6 bases and J by 3 bases, with 5 bases between. Germline V gives CDR1 ENHRY, CDR2 SYGVKD. CDR3 DNA: TGTGCCATCAGGGAACCTAATGAAAAACTGTTTTTT. Translating it yields CAIREPNEKLFF.

The rearrangement links TRBV11-2 to TRBJ2-2; D is possibly TRBD2 (6 bases). Per the germline V gene, CDR1 is SGHAT and CDR2 is FQNNGV. This CDR3 has 17 residues. Trimming shortened V by 0 bases and J by 7 bases, and 18 bases separated the two germline ends. The CDR3 reads CASSLDLVGGTGGELFF. CDR3 in DNA: TGTGCCAGCAGCTTAGATCTGGTCGGGGGAACGGGCGGGGAGCTGTTTTTT.

V gene TRBV14 combines with J gene TRBJ2-7; TRBD1 matches 7 bases. The V gene end was trimmed by 2 bases and the J gene end by 4 bases; junction bases not matched to a gene: 11. CDR3 length: 16 amino acids. Germline V lookup: CDR1 SGHDN, CDR2 FVKESK. CDR3 in DNA: TGTGCCAGCAGCCAACTTCAGTTCGGGACAGCTTACGAGCAGTACTTC. Protein sequence: CASSQLQFGTAYEQYF.

The chain's CDR3 is CASRGDGTGATEAFF. The CDR3 bases are TGTGCCAGCAGAGGTGACGGGACAGGGGCCACTGAAGCTTTCTTT. The V and J genes are TRBV2 and TRBJ1-1, with 10 bases fitting TRBD1. CDR1 is SNHLY and CDR2 is FYNNEI in the germline V gene. V lost 6 bases to trimming and J lost 4 bases; unmatched junction nucleotides: 8. The CDR3 runs 15 residues.

This chain links TRBV6-8 with TRBJ1-1, with 11 bases that match TRBD1. This CDR3 has 16 amino acids. V was clipped by 6 bases and J by 3 bases; unmatched bases: 9. CDR1 and CDR2 from the germline V gene are MNHGY and SAAAGT. The DNA of the CDR3 is TGTGCCAGCAGCACAAGGGGACAGGGGGTCCACACTGAAGCTTTCTTT. It codes for CASSTRGQGVHTEAFF.

This clone was picked up one time. This rearrangement joins TRBV7-9 to TRBJ1-6; 7 bases agree with TRBD1. The V gene's germline CDR1 is SEHNR and CDR2 FQNEAQ (reference sequence). The CDR3 loop spans 15 amino acids. The V and J ends lost 4 bases and 7 bases, in that order; junction bases with no gene match: 7. This chain's CDR3 is CASSYDRALNSPLHF. The CDR3 bases are TGTGCCAGCAGCTATGACAGGGCGTTGAATTCACCCCTCCACTTT.

The chain joins TRBV7-2 to TRBJ1-1; D remains ambiguous. Per the germline V gene, CDR1 is SGHTA and CDR2 is FQGNSA. The CDR3 has 13 residues. The V end was cut by 5 bases, the J end by 3 bases, with 10 bases between. The CDR3 DNA follows: TGTGCCAGCAGCCACGCCCGGGACACTGAAGCTTTCTTT. The encoded protein is CASSHARDTEAFF.

This sequence joins TRBV7-2 and TRBJ2-5; D possibly corresponds to TRBD1 (5 bases). V lost 5 bases and J 2 bases, leaving 9 bases between the germline ends. The CDR3 covers 13 residues. The germline V gene encodes CDR1 SGHTA and CDR2 FQGNSA. The CDR3 DNA reads TGTGCCAGCAGCACCGACAGACAAGAGACCCAGTACTTC. It specifies CASSTDRQETQYF. The full variable domain, rest sourced from reference TRBV7-2 and TRBJ2-5, is GAGVSQSPSNKVTEKGKDVELRCDPISGHTALYWYRQSLGQGLEFLIYFQGNSAPDKSGLPSDRFSAERTGGSVSTLTIQRTQQEDSAVYLCASSTDRQETQYFGPGTRLLVL.

This clone was picked up a small number of times. This chain links TRBV10-3 with TRBJ2-7; D is undetermined. Germline V lookup: CDR1 ENHRY, CDR2 SYGVKD. The CDR3 length is 13 residues. V lost 4 bases to trimming and J lost 2 bases, with 9 bases between them. In DNA form, the CDR3 reads TGTGCCATCAGTGGCGGCTTCACCTACGAGCAGTACTTC. As protein: CAISGGFTYEQYF.

As regards this clone: An end of the junction does not agree with germline; a read error may underlie this. The CDR3 is CASSAAGGPYSSQPQHF. Here the CDR3 DNA reads TGTGCCAGCAGTGCAGCAGGGGGTCCTTATAGCAGTCAGCCCCAGCATTTT. The V and J genes are TRBV6-1 and TRBJ1-5; 7 bases agree with TRBD1. CDR1 is MNHNS, CDR2 SASEGT, per germline. CDR3 length equals 17 residues.

This chain connects TRBV4-1 to TRBJ2-5, with D unresolved. The V gene's germline CDR1 is MGHRA and CDR2 YSYEKL. The CDR3 length is 13 residues. Trimming took 0 bases from V and 2 from J, leaving 4 bases between them. CDR3 residues: CASSQELQETQYF. The CDR3 region has the DNA TGCGCCAGCAGCCAAGAGTTGCAAGAGACCCAGTACTTC.

This sequence joins TRBV9 and TRBJ1-4; 7 positions match TRBD1. Losses at the gene ends were 0 bases for V and 6 bases for J; bases not matched to a gene: 11. Germline CDR1 is SGDLS and CDR2 is YYNGEE. This CDR3 has 17 residues. The CDR3 bases are TGTGCCAGCAGCGTAGCTCCCGACAGGGTCTCAGATGAAAAACTGTTTTTT. Encoded protein: CASSVAPDRVSDEKLFF.

The chain uses TRBV19 and TRBJ2-7; tentatively, D is TRBD2 (6 bases). The length of the CDR3 is 16 residues. Germline V CDR1 and CDR2: LNHDA, SQIVND (reference sequence). With 5 bases removed from V and 3 bases from J, the gap between germline ends came to 20 bases. The CDR3 spells CASSQLGTGELYEQYF. In DNA, the CDR3 is TGTGCCAGTAGTCAGTTAGGTACGGGGGAACTCTACGAGCAGTACTTC.